Presented here are 26 T cell receptor beta chains from one specimen sequenced in a study of regulatory dendritic cells for organ transplantation. The table came from immunoSEQ multiplex PCR; TCRdb's copy has only in-frame clones and leaves some out. The data show tens of thousands of clones, around 82% seen once. Sample: naive CD8+ T cells from blood. Subset denoted: CD45RA+ naive T cells. These receptors all stem from a human donor in good health.

The gene calls are TRBV11-2 and TRBJ2-3, with a tentative D call TRBD2 (5 bases). V was shortened by 6 bases and J by 6 bases, with 10 bases between the two germline ends. This CDR3 has 12 residues. The germline gives CDR1 SGHAT, CDR2 FQNNGV. The CDR3 reads CASRESGDTQYF. The CDR3 DNA sequence: TGTGCCAGCAGGGAGTCGGGGGATACGCAGTATTTT.

This rearrangement joins TRBV5-1 to TRBJ2-5; the D gene is possibly TRBD1 (6 bases). Germline V gene sequence: CDR1 SGHRS, CDR2 YFSETQ. V lost 0 bases and J 5 bases, leaving 11 bases between the germline ends. The CDR3 totals 14 residues. The CDR3 coding sequence is TGCGCCAGCAGCTTGGCTGGGGGCTGGGAGACCCAGTACTTC. This codes for CASSLAGGWETQYF.

The chain couples TRBV5-6 to TRBJ1-5; maybe TRBD1 (5 bases). Looked up from germline, CDR1 is SGHDT and CDR2 is YYEEEE. V lost 0 bases to trimming and J lost 9 bases, with 16 bases between them. The length of the CDR3 is 15 residues. The CDR3 protein is CASSLGGGPARPQHF. Written as DNA, the CDR3 is TGTGCCAGCAGCTTGGGGGGGGGTCCCGCCCGGCCCCAGCATTTT.

V is TRBV7-9 and J is TRBJ2-1; D may be TRBD2 (5 bases). Germline loops: CDR1 SEHNR, CDR2 FQNEAQ (reference sequence). The CDR3 length is 14 residues. Trimming pared 2 bases from V and 8 bases from J, leaving 13 bases between. The CDR3 loop reads CASSLLGLRDEQFF. The CDR3 DNA is TGTGCCAGCAGCTTACTCGGCTTGCGGGATGAGCAGTTCTTC.

The V and J genes are TRBV6-1 and TRBJ1-2, with 8 bases aligning to TRBD1. CDR3 length equals 14 residues. With 1 base clipped from V and 2 bases from J, the junction kept 0 bases outside the gene matches. CDR1 MNHNS and CDR2 SASEGT come from the germline V gene. The CDR3: CASSEGQGNYGYTF. CDR3 sequence (DNA): TGTGCCAGCAGTGAAGGACAGGGGAACTATGGCTACACCTTC.

The CDR3 protein is CASSLQTSNQPQHF. CDR3 sequence (DNA): TGTGCCAGCAGCCTACAGACTAGCAATCAGCCCCAGCATTTT. The chain uses TRBV5-6 and TRBJ1-5; D unresolved. V was shortened by 4 bases and J by 0 bases, with 8 bases between the two germline ends. CDR1 and CDR2 (germline): SGHDT, YYEEEE. The CDR3 runs 14 residues.

The chain has TRBV2 and TRBJ2-1; TRBD2 aligns across 9 bases. The CDR3 extends over 16 amino acids. CDR1 and CDR2 (germline): SNHLY, FYNNEI. Germline trimming cut 1 base from V and 5 bases from J; bases unmatched to any gene: 6. CDR3 residues: CASSEGARGGDNEQFF. The CDR3 coding sequence is TGTGCCAGCAGTGAAGGGGCGCGGGGGGGCGACAATGAGCAGTTCTTC.

V usage is TRBV4-3 and J usage is TRBJ2-1, with D possibly being TRBD1 (5 bases). The CDR3 extends over 18 amino acids. CDR1 and CDR2 from the germline V gene are LGHNA and YSLEER. The V end was cut by 1 base, the J end by 4 bases, with 20 bases between. CDR3 DNA: TGCGCCAGCAGCCAAGGGACGGACACTCACCGTCAATACAATGAGCAGTTCTTC. Residues: CASSQGTDTHRQYNEQFF.

The chain is built from TRBV9 and TRBJ1-3; no clear D gene. The CDR3 is 16 amino acids. CDR1 SGDLS and CDR2 YYNGEE come from the germline V gene. With 4 bases removed from V and 0 bases from J, the gap between germline ends came to 14 bases. DNA for the CDR3: TGTGCCAGCAGCACCGGAGACGGAGGCTCTGGAAACACCATATATTTT. Amino acid sequence: CASSTGDGGSGNTIYF.

This chain links TRBV10-3 with TRBJ2-3; TRBD2 aligns across 9 bases. The ends lost 2 bases at V and 6 bases at J; junction bases unmatched: 6. The CDR3 is made up of 15 amino acids. Per germline, CDR1 ENHRY and CDR2 SYGVKD. The CDR3 sequence is CAISEGLAREDTQYF. CDR3 DNA: TGTGCCATCAGTGAGGGACTAGCGAGAGAGGATACGCAGTATTTT.

This chain connects TRBV19 to TRBJ1-4, with a weak D call TRBD1 (5 bases). The CDR3 sequence is 17 residues long. V was pared by 6 bases and J by 1 base, with 18 bases between. The V gene's germline CDR1 is LNHDA and CDR2 SQIVND (reference sequence). This chain's CDR3 is CASSQGAILGTNEKLFF. The CDR3, as DNA: TGTGCCAGTAGCCAAGGGGCTATTCTGGGAACTAATGAAAAACTGTTTTTT.

The gene calls are TRBV5-6 and TRBJ1-2; possible D gene TRBD1, 5 bases. Germline CDR1 is SGHDT and CDR2 is YYEEEE. Between the trimmed V and J ends, which lost 0 bases and 4 bases, there was a span of 7 bases. The length of the CDR3 is 13 residues. The CDR3 loop is CASSLVDSYGYTF. The CDR3, as DNA: TGTGCCAGCAGCTTGGTTGACAGCTATGGCTACACCTTC.

The V call is TRBV4-2, the J call TRBJ2-7; no clear D. The CDR3 has 14 amino acids. V lost 2 bases to trimming and J lost 1 base, with 9 bases between them. CDR1 LGHNA and CDR2 YNFKEQ come from the germline V gene. The CDR3 DNA is TGTGCCAGCAGCCAAAATACAGTATCCTACGAGCAGTACTTC. This sequence encodes CASSQNTVSYEQYF.

As DNA, the CDR3 is TGTGCCAGCAGCCCAGCGGCAGACGAGCAGTACTTC. This codes for CASSPAADEQYF. The chain links TRBV7-9 to TRBJ2-7, with D possibly being TRBD2 (5 bases). The CDR3 has 12 residues. The V and J ends lost 5 bases and 5 bases respectively, with 10 bases between them. Germline values: CDR1 SEHNR, CDR2 FQNEAQ (reference sequence).

The chain joins TRBV9 to TRBJ2-7; 11 bases are a match to TRBD1. Germline V gene sequence: CDR1 SGDLS, CDR2 YYNGEE. V dropped 4 bases and J dropped 7; count of bases not matched to a gene: 7. This CDR3 has 14 residues. This CDR3 is CASSLGQGAWEQYF. Written as DNA, the CDR3 is TGTGCCAGCAGCTTAGGACAGGGGGCCTGGGAGCAGTACTTC.

V gene TRBV14 combines with J gene TRBJ1-2; D might be TRBD1 (6 bases). Trimming shortened V by 1 base and J by 4 bases, and 10 bases separated the two germline ends. Germline V gene lookup returns CDR1 SGHDN and CDR2 FVKESK. This CDR3 contains 14 residues. This CDR3 is CASSQVQGPYGYTF. The CDR3 region has the DNA TGTGCCAGCAGCCAAGTTCAGGGGCCCTATGGCTACACCTTC.

This chain uses TRBV6-1 with TRBJ2-3; 12 bases agree with TRBD2. The V gene end was trimmed by 4 bases and the J gene end by 1 base; junction bases not matched to a gene: 3. The CDR3 sequence is 16 residues long. Per the germline V gene, CDR1 is MNHNS and CDR2 is SASEGT. CDR3 loop: CASSASGGAGTDTQYF. CDR3 bases: TGTGCCAGCAGTGCTAGCGGGGGGGCGGGCACAGATACGCAGTATTTT.

This chain connects TRBV7-8 to TRBJ2-5; D is perhaps TRBD2 (5 bases). The CDR3 has 17 residues. CDR1 is SGHVS, CDR2 FQNEAQ, per germline. Trimming removed 3 bases at V and 0 bases at J, with 17 bases between. CDR3 DNA: TGTGCCAGCAGCTTCCTAGCAATATTTTCGTACCAAGAGACCCAGTACTTC. Translation: CASSFLAIFSYQETQYF.

The chain employs TRBV9 and TRBJ2-3, with 11 bases aligning to TRBD2. This CDR3 is 16 amino acids long. Germline values: CDR1 SGDLS, CDR2 YYNGEE. J lost 5 bases, V lost 4 bases, and 9 bases had no gene match. CDR3 sequence: CASSLSIAGGGDTQYF. CDR3 bases: TGTGCCAGCAGCCTAAGTATAGCGGGGGGGGGAGATACGCAGTATTTT.

CDR3 bases: TGTGCCAGCAGCGCGGGGACAGGGGACTACGAGCAGTACTTC. Its translation: CASSAGTGDYEQYF. The rearrangement links TRBV9 to TRBJ2-7; TRBD1 aligns across 10 bases. From germline, CDR1 is SGDLS and CDR2 YYNGEE. This CDR3 has 14 residues. V shed 3 bases, J shed 3 bases, and the junction held 3 bases outside the gene matches.

The chain joins TRBV15 to TRBJ1-2; TRBD1 agrees at 9 bases. The V segment lost 4 bases and the J segment 5 bases; nucleotides outside the gene matches: 11. The CDR3 covers 16 residues. Per the germline V gene, CDR1 is LNHNV and CDR2 is YYDKDF (reference sequence). The CDR3 is CATSKGVGTGIYGYTF. The DNA for the CDR3 is TGTGCCACCAGCAAAGGAGTCGGGACAGGGATTTATGGCTACACCTTC. Supplemented by reference TRBV15 and TRBJ1-2, the full variable domain reads DAMVIQNPRYQVTQFGKPVTLSCSQTLNHNVMYWYQQKSSQAPKLLFHYYDKDFNNEADTPDNFQSRRPNTSFCFLDIRSPGLGDTAMYLCATSKGVGTGIYGYTFGSGTRLTVV.

V gene TRBV5-6 combines with J gene TRBJ2-3; TRBD2 is a possible D gene (7 bases). CDR3 size: 17 residues. V was pared by 3 bases and J by 2 bases, with 19 bases between. Germline CDR1 reads SGHDT; CDR2 reads YYEEEE. The CDR3 nucleotides read TGTGCCAGCAGCTGGGACGTTACTCGGGGGGCCACAGATACGCAGTATTTT. Translating gives CASSWDVTRGATDTQYF.

This clone was seen a few times. CDR3 sequence: CASSPTKDRNTIYF. In DNA form, the CDR3 reads TGTGCCAGCAGCCCTACAAAGGACAGAAACACCATATATTTT. This chain links TRBV7-9 with TRBJ1-3, with D possibly TRBD1 on 5 matching bases. Germline values: CDR1 SEHNR, CDR2 FQNEAQ (reference sequence). The CDR3 consists of 14 residues. V gave up 5 bases and J gave up 5 bases, with 13 bases separating them.

The chain links TRBV19 to TRBJ2-1, with 7 nucleotides matching TRBD2. The CDR3 totals 16 residues. Germline lookup yields CDR1 LNHDA and CDR2 SQIVND (reference sequence). With V trimmed by 6 bases and J by 2 bases, 10 bases remained unmatched. The CDR3 is CASSLVGGVTYNEQFF. DNA for the CDR3: TGTGCCAGTAGCCTAGTGGGAGGGGTAACCTACAATGAGCAGTTCTTC. Variable domain in full (rest from reference TRBV19 and TRBJ2-1): DGGITQSPKYLFRKEGQNVTLSCEQNLNHDAMYWYRQDPGQGLRLIYYSQIVNDFQKGDIAEGYSVSREKKESFPLTVTSAQKNPTAFYLCASSLVGGVTYNEQFFGPGTRLTVL.

This sequence joins TRBV5-4 and TRBJ2-1; tentative D call: TRBD2 (7 bases). The CDR3 sequence is 16 residues long. The ends were cut back, 4 bases at V and 4 bases at J, with 18 bases in the middle. Germline lookup yields CDR1 SGHNT and CDR2 YYREEE (reference sequence). CDR3 in amino acids: CASSPVDGGPYNEQFF. The CDR3 nucleotides are TGTGCCAGCAGCCCGGTTGACGGGGGGCCTTACAATGAGCAGTTCTTC.

The chain is built from TRBV4-1 and TRBJ1-6, with no clear D. Per germline, CDR1 MGHRA and CDR2 YSYEKL. This CDR3 has 16 residues. The V end was cut by 3 bases, the J end by 0 bases, with 9 bases between. The chain's CDR3 is CASSHYLSSYNSPLHF. As DNA, the CDR3 is TGCGCCAGCAGCCACTACCTGAGCTCCTATAATTCACCCCTCCACTTT.